This paragraph reports one T cell receptor beta chain. This sample was taken from a study of blood T cell repertoires in COVID-19. The overall study: Samples taken during acute and convalescent COVID-19 were collected in the United States, Italy and Spain. Nucleic acid was either cDNA or gDNA, and it came from T cells, B-cell-depleted T cells, or PBMCs.

Source study methods: Reference gene primer amplification gave nucleated cell count estimates. Repertoires were generated with immunoSEQ multiplex PCR, while TCRdb's copy carries only in-frame clones and drops some. V, J and clone size derive from that table, while D and trimming were established from the DNA sequence. The sample includes 70,000 or so clones, roughly 84% of them seen just once. The germline V gene encodes CDR1 LNHDA and CDR2 SQIVND (reference sequence). The CDR3 spans 14 residues. Between the trimmed V and J ends, which lost 3 bases and 4 bases, there was a span of 11 bases. The chain recombines TRBV19 with TRBJ2-3, with D possibly being TRBD2 (6 bases). The TCR originated in a woman between 18 and 30 years old with acute or convalescent COVID-19. The sample was peripheral blood. This CDR3 reads CASSIASEADTQYF. The CDR3 DNA is TGTGCCAGTAGTATTGCTAGCGAGGCAGATACGCAGTATTTT.